These T cell receptor beta chains were read from a single sample in a study of tumor-infiltrating lymphocytes in primary liver carcinoma. Using its own MiXCR run on the multiplex PCR reads, TCRdb lists one record per CDR3 protein. The table records 310,000 or so distinct CDR3 sequences, approximately 65% of them present only once. Sample: peripheral blood. These receptor sequences come from a man between 40 and 49 years old with primary liver carcinoma and hepatitis B virus infection. CDR3s include the opening cysteine and the closing phenylalanine or tryptophan. The D gene is left open where the match is weak. Clone size is given for some rows only: seen once, a few or many times, or a class if the clone is expanded.

abundance: few
d_gene: .
j_gene: TRBJ2-1
v_gene: TRBV30
CDR3nt: TGTGCCTGGTCCCAGGAGGGGACTGAAAAAGGCGATGAGCAGTTCTTC
CDR3aa: CAWSQEGTEKGDEQFF

abundance: many
d_gene: TRBD1
j_gene: TRBJ2-1
v_gene: TRBV7-8
CDR3nt: TGTGCCAGCAGCGCCCGACAGGCAGGGGGTGGGTTCTTC
CDR3aa: CASSARQAGGGFF

abundance: .
d_gene: TRBD1
j_gene: TRBJ1-4
v_gene: TRBV11-3
CDR3nt: TGTACCAGCACCTTATCCGGGACAGATAATGAAAAACTGTTTTTT
CDR3aa: CTSTLSGTDNEKLFF

abundance: .
d_gene: TRBD2
j_gene: TRBJ2-5
v_gene: TRBV11-1
CDR3nt: TGTGCCAGCAGCATTTTAGGCGGGAGAGGGACCCAGTACTTC
CDR3aa: CASSILGGRGTQYF

abundance: .
d_gene: TRBD1
j_gene: TRBJ2-2
v_gene: TRBV4-1
CDR3nt: TGTGCCAACAGCCAAGATCAACAGGGGGCCCAAAACGGGGAGGTGTTTTTT
CDR3aa: CANSQDQQGAQNGEVFF

abundance: .
d_gene: TRBD2
j_gene: TRBJ2-7
v_gene: TRBV11-2
CDR3nt: TGTGCCAGCGGCTTAAATCCCCGGCTAGCGGTCTACGAGCAGTACTTC
CDR3aa: CASGLNPRLAVYEQYF

abundance: .
d_gene: .
j_gene: TRBJ2-3
v_gene: TRBV4-1
CDR3nt: TGCGCCAACAGCCAAGATCAACGGGGCATTATAATTCAGGATTTT
CDR3aa: CANSQDQRGIIIQDF

abundance: .
d_gene: TRBD2
j_gene: TRBJ2-7
v_gene: TRBV12-3/TRBV12-4
CDR3nt: TGTGCCAACAGTTTCAGATCTAGCGGAGTCTACGAGCAGTACTTC
CDR3aa: CANSFRSSGVYEQYF

abundance: .
d_gene: .
j_gene: TRBJ2-3
v_gene: TRBV4-1
CDR3nt: TGCGCCAGCAACCAAGATGCCAGCACAGATACGCAGTATTTT
CDR3aa: CASNQDASTDTQYF

abundance: .
d_gene: .
j_gene: TRBJ2-3
v_gene: TRBV5-6
CDR3nt: TGTGCCAGCAGCTTGGCCAGTGGCGCAGATACGCAGTATTTT
CDR3aa: CASSLASGADTQYF

abundance: many
d_gene: .
j_gene: TRBJ2-2
v_gene: TRBV29-1
CDR3nt: TGCAGCGCCCGGATCCGGACAGTAACTGTAAGGTCAGGAAACACCGGGGAGCTGTTTTTT
CDR3aa: CSARIRTVTVRSGNTGELFF

abundance: .
d_gene: .
j_gene: TRBJ1-1
v_gene: TRBV6-2/TRBV6-3
CDR3nt: TGTACCAGTAGTTACAGCGGGGGACGGGCTGAAGCTTTCTTT
CDR3aa: CTSSYSGGRAEAFF

abundance: few
d_gene: TRBD2
j_gene: TRBJ2-1
v_gene: TRBV28
CDR3nt: TGTGCCAGCAGTTTATTCGGGACTAGCGGGAGTGGTTCCTACAATGAGCAGTTCTTC
CDR3aa: CASSLFGTSGSGSYNEQFF

abundance: .
d_gene: .
j_gene: TRBJ1-2
v_gene: TRBV30
CDR3nt: TGTGCCTGGAGCCCGACAGTGAGCTATGGCTACACCTTC
CDR3aa: CAWSPTVSYGYTF

abundance: many
d_gene: TRBD2
j_gene: TRBJ2-3
v_gene: TRBV6-5
CDR3nt: TGTGCCAGCAGACGGGGTGGACGCGGGAGGGGAGATACGCAGTATTTT
CDR3aa: CASRRGGRGRGDTQYF

abundance: .
d_gene: TRBD2
j_gene: TRBJ2-3
v_gene: TRBV5-1
CDR3nt: TGCGCCAGCAGCCCGGGTTCGACTAGCTCAGGAAACACAGATACGCAGTATTTT
CDR3aa: CASSPGSTSSGNTDTQYF

abundance: many
d_gene: TRBD2
j_gene: TRBJ2-1
v_gene: TRBV11-3
CDR3nt: TGTGCCAGCAGCTTAGGTGAAACTAGCGGGATCCCGAGCTCCTACAATGAGCAGTTCTTC
CDR3aa: CASSLGETSGIPSSYNEQFF

abundance: .
d_gene: TRBD2
j_gene: TRBJ2-7
v_gene: TRBV7-9
CDR3nt: TGTGCCAGCAGCGCCAGACAGCCCGGGGAGGGTGAGCAGTACTTC
CDR3aa: CASSARQPGEGEQYF

abundance: .
d_gene: TRBD1
j_gene: TRBJ2-1
v_gene: TRBV5-1
CDR3nt: TGTGCCAGCAGCTTGGTCCTCCAGGGGGCAAATGAGCAGTTCTTC
CDR3aa: CASSLVLQGANEQFF

abundance: many
d_gene: .
j_gene: TRBJ2-4
v_gene: TRBV6-6
CDR3nt: TGTGCCAGCAGTACCCGAGGGCGGGAAAACATTCAGTACTTC
CDR3aa: CASSTRGRENIQYF

abundance: .
d_gene: TRBD2
j_gene: TRBJ2-7
v_gene: TRBV11-2
CDR3nt: TGTGCCAACAGCTTAAATGCGGGAGGGCCGAAGGAGCAGTACTTC
CDR3aa: CANSLNAGGPKEQYF

abundance: .
d_gene: .
j_gene: TRBJ2-7
v_gene: TRBV19
CDR3nt: TGTGTCAGTAGTTCCCAGCCCTACGAGCAGTACTTC
CDR3aa: CVSSSQPYEQYF

abundance: many
d_gene: .
j_gene: TRBJ2-5
v_gene: TRBV5-1
CDR3nt: TGCGCCAGCAGCTTGACGGCCGCCCAAGAGACCCAGTACTTC
CDR3aa: CASSLTAAQETQYF

abundance: .
d_gene: .
j_gene: TRBJ2-4
v_gene: TRBV28
CDR3nt: TGTGCCAGCAGCCCGGGGCGGATAGTCAAAAACATTCAGTACTTC
CDR3aa: CASSPGRIVKNIQYF

abundance: many
d_gene: .
j_gene: TRBJ1-5
v_gene: TRBV6-1
CDR3nt: TGTGCCAGCAGTGAGGGCACCAATCAGCCCCAGCATTTT
CDR3aa: CASSEGTNQPQHF

abundance: .
d_gene: TRBD1
j_gene: TRBJ1-5
v_gene: TRBV28
CDR3nt: TGTGCCAGCAGTGCAGGGGGGGAGCCCCGGCCCCAGCATTTT
CDR3aa: CASSAGGEPRPQHF